These 10 T cell receptor beta chains came from one sample sequenced in a study of blood T cell repertoires in COVID-19. Assay used: immunoSEQ multiplex PCR; TCRdb lists only in-frame clones, some missing. Here the sample spans over 40,000 clones, roughly 82% being singletons. Material: peripheral blood. Receptor source: a human donor in a cohort sampled during active COVID-19.

The genes are TRBV9 and TRBJ2-7, with 7 bases fitting TRBD1. V was clipped by 6 bases and J by 6 bases; unmatched bases: 12. This CDR3 contains 14 residues. Germline CDR1 and CDR2: SGDLS and YYNGEE. The CDR3 bases are TGTGCCAGCACCCCAGGACAGGCGTGGGGCGAGCAGTACTTC. Amino acid sequence: CASTPGQAWGEQYF.

The chain is built from TRBV20-1 and TRBJ2-7, with D hard to call. This CDR3 is built from 11 residues. The germline V and J ends were trimmed by 6 bases and 1 base, with 7 bases remaining between them. Germline CDR1 and CDR2: DFQATT and SNEGSKA (reference sequence). In DNA form, the CDR3 reads TGCAGTGCCCTGGAGTCCTACGAGCAGTACTTC. Amino acid sequence: CSALESYEQYF.

CDR3 sequence: CAWSSQGAREKLFF. Here the CDR3 DNA reads TGTGCCTGGAGTTCTCAGGGGGCGCGGGAAAAACTGTTTTTT. The chain links TRBV30 to TRBJ1-4; 8 nucleotides match TRBD1. Germline assignment: CDR1 GTSNPN and CDR2 SVGIG (reference sequence). The CDR3 is 14 amino acids. V lost 2 bases to trimming and J lost 8 bases; unmatched junction nucleotides: 7. Looking up the rest from reference TRBV30 and TRBJ1-4 gives the full variable domain: SQTIHQWPATLVQPVGSPLSLECTVEGTSNPNLYWYRQAAGRGLQLLFYSVGIGQISSEVPQNLSASRPQDRQFILSSKKLLLSDSGFYLCAWSSQGAREKLFFGSGTQLSVL.

The chain joins TRBV18 to TRBJ2-1; 14 nucleotides agree with TRBD2. This CDR3 contains 15 residues. The J segment lost 5 bases and the V segment lost 3 bases, leaving 0 bases of the junction unmatched. CDR1 is KGHSH and CDR2 is LQKENI in the germline V gene. CDR3 protein: CASSPGLAGDNEQFF. In DNA, the CDR3 is TGTGCCAGCTCACCGGGACTAGCGGGAGACAATGAGCAGTTCTTC.

Notes on this clone: At the DNA level, this CDR3 is encoded by other sequences in the same sample as well. The V and J genes are TRBV7-2 and TRBJ2-5, with TRBD2 identical over 7 bases. The CDR3 is made up of 13 amino acids. With V trimmed by 5 bases and J by 2 bases, 2 bases remained unmatched. Germline CDR1 reads SGHTA; CDR2 reads FQGNSA. CDR3 loop: CASSRGLQETQYF. CDR3 nucleotides: TGTGCCAGCAGCCGGGGACTACAAGAGACCCAGTACTTC.

The count of this clone is one. V usage is TRBV3-1 (or the pseudogene TRBV3-2) and J usage is TRBJ1-1, with D hard to call. The V end lost 3 bases, the J end lost 6 bases, and 11 bases lay between the germline ends. The CDR3 consists of 13 residues. In germline, CDR1 is LGHDT, CDR2 YNNKEL (reference sequence). For the CDR3, the DNA is TGTGCCAGCAGCCAGTCCTTCCGGGCTGAAGCTTTCTTT. This gives the protein CASSQSFRAEAFF.

The chain uses TRBV7-2 and TRBJ2-2; D not certain. The CDR3 runs 15 residues. Per germline, CDR1 SGHTA and CDR2 FQGNSA. V was clipped by 5 bases and J by 4 bases, with 14 bases between them. The CDR3 DNA sequence: TGTGCCAGCAGCACGATCAATAGCCCCACCGGGGAGCTGTTTTTT. As protein: CASSTINSPTGELFF.

The V call is TRBV4-3, the J call TRBJ1-1; D is unclear. Germline CDR1 reads LGHNA; CDR2 reads YSLEER. V was cut by 0 bases and J by 11 bases, with 13 bases left in between. The CDR3 is made up of 13 amino acids. The DNA of the CDR3 is TGCGCCAGCAGCCAAGAGGTTAAGGAGTGGGCTTTCTTT. It is translated as CASSQEVKEWAFF.

J is TRBJ1-1 and V is TRBV4-2, with 8 bases matching TRBD1. The germline V gene encodes CDR1 LGHNA and CDR2 YNFKEQ. With 0 bases clipped from V and 5 bases from J, the junction kept 8 bases outside the gene matches. The CDR3 extends over 16 amino acids. The CDR3 sequence: CASSQEGDRGSTEAFF. In nucleotides, the CDR3 is TGTGCCAGCAGCCAAGAGGGCGACAGGGGATCGACTGAAGCTTTCTTT.

The CDR3, as DNA: TGTGCCAGCAGTTTATCTAGGGGGAGTTTCTACGAGCAGTACTTC. Translated, it gives CASSLSRGSFYEQYF. V usage is TRBV27 and J usage is TRBJ2-7; D possibly corresponds to TRBD1 (6 bases). CDR1 is MNHEY, CDR2 SMNVEV, per germline (reference sequence). The CDR3 has 15 residues. V lost 0 bases and J lost 3, with 12 bases in between.